Below are 26 T cell receptor beta chains sequenced from a single sample in a study of T cell repertoires in cytomegalovirus infection. MiXCR, applied by TCRdb to the reads, yields one record per CDR3 protein. Altogether some 800,000 distinct CDR3 sequences are present, about 33% being singletons, with the ten largest covering around 11%. What these receptors recognize is not known. The sample here was cultured CD8+ T cells from PBMCs, taken from culture after CMV antigen stimulation. Source of these receptors: a human donor in good health (CMV status not recorded). Some clones in this sample may be carry-over from other donors' samples.

This clonotype was observed many times. The chain links TRBV12-3 or TRBV12-4 to TRBJ2-1, with D maybe TRBD1 (6 bases). With 1 base removed from V and 0 bases from J, the gap between germline ends came to 13 bases. The length of the CDR3 is 17 residues. DNA for the CDR3: TGTGCCAGCAGTTTAGTGGCAGGGGTCAGCTCCTACAATGAGCAGTTCTTC. Its translation is CASSLVAGVSSYNEQFF.

The V gene is TRBV12-3 or TRBV12-4, the J gene TRBJ1-4; the D gene is possibly TRBD1 (6 bases). With 3 bases removed from V and 6 bases from J, the gap between germline ends came to 11 bases. This CDR3 has 14 residues. The CDR3 protein is CASSFVGADEKLFF. CDR3 sequence (DNA): TGTGCCAGCAGTTTTGTGGGGGCAGATGAAAAACTGTTTTTT.

This clonotype was observed at least ten times. The chain links TRBV28 to TRBJ2-2, with 7 bases identical to TRBD1. With V trimmed by 5 bases and J by 3 bases, 6 bases remained unmatched. The CDR3 has 15 amino acids. CDR1 is MDHEN and CDR2 is SYDVKM in the germline V gene. CDR3 amino acids: CASSPGDRDTGELFF. As DNA, the CDR3 is TGTGCCAGCAGTCCCGGTGACAGGGACACCGGGGAGCTGTTTTTT.

V and J are TRBV29-1 and TRBJ2-2; D uncertain. V was pared by 7 bases and J by 9 bases, with 12 bases between. CDR3 length: 11 amino acids. The germline gives CDR1 SQVTM, CDR2 ANQGSEA. The CDR3 sequence: CSGVVGWELFF. CDR3 in DNA: TGCAGCGGGGTGGTGGGATGGGAGCTGTTTTTT.

This clonotype was recorded a few times. The genes are TRBV7-9 and TRBJ2-5; 11 bases match TRBD1. V gave up 4 bases and J gave up 5 bases; unmatched junction bases: 3. Germline CDR1 reads SEHNR; CDR2 reads FQNEAQ (reference sequence). This CDR3 contains 14 residues. DNA for the CDR3: TGTGCCAGCAGCTGGACAGGGGGCTCGGAGACCCAGTACTTC. Translation: CASSWTGGSETQYF.

J is TRBJ2-3 and V is TRBV9; TRBD1 matches at 9 bases. CDR3 length equals 15 residues. Germline assignment: CDR1 SGDLS and CDR2 YYNGEE. V dropped 0 bases and J dropped 4; count of bases not matched to a gene: 3. The CDR3 DNA follows: TGTGCCAGCAGCGTAGACGGACAGGGGTCAGATACGCAGTATTTT. Translation: CASSVDGQGSDTQYF.

This clonotype has just a few counts. V is TRBV6-1 and J is TRBJ2-3; 10 positions match TRBD2. V lost 9 bases, J lost 2 bases, and 8 bases stayed unmatched. The CDR3 covers 15 residues. The germline CDR1 and CDR2 sequences are MNHNS and SASEGT. For the CDR3, the DNA is TGTGCCAGTCATAGCGGGGGGCCTCACACAGATACGCAGTATTTT. Its translation is CASHSGGPHTDTQYF.

The chain carries TRBV6-1 and TRBJ2-1; D perhaps matches TRBD2 (6 bases). The CDR3 is 18 residues long. Germline V CDR1 and CDR2: MNHNS, SASEGT. Trimming shortened V by 4 bases and J by 4 bases, and 23 bases separated the two germline ends. The CDR3 nucleotides are TGTGCCAGCAGTGGGGACCCTACTGGGCGGGGTCCTTACAATGAGCAGTTCTTC. Amino acids: CASSGDPTGRGPYNEQFF.

As for this clonotype: A much more abundant neighbour one base away suggests this may be a read error. The chain couples TRBV7-8 to TRBJ2-2, with unresolved D. The germline V gene has CDR1 SGHVS and CDR2 FQNEAQ. The CDR3 loop spans 15 amino acids. Here the CDR3 reads CTSSVTATNTGELFF. DNA of the CDR3: TGTACCAGCAGCGTTACAGCCACGAACACCGGGGAGCTGTTTTTT.

This clonotype was seen only a few times. This chain uses TRBV12-5 with TRBJ2-5; D gene uncertain. Trimming removed 0 bases at V and 4 bases at J, with 9 bases between. This CDR3 has 14 residues. CDR1 and CDR2 (germline): LGHNT, FRNRAP. CDR3 in DNA: TGTGCTAGTGGTTTGGTGGAAGCGTCAGAGACCCAGTACTTC. Its translation is CASGLVEASETQYF.

This clonotype showed up just a few times. The V call is TRBV7-8, the J call TRBJ2-5; D unresolved. Germline V CDR1 and CDR2: SGHVS, FQNEAQ. Trimming took off 2 bases at V and 5 bases at J, with 15 bases between the two ends. The CDR3 is 15 residues long. This chain's CDR3 is CASSLPGVEGETQYF. For the CDR3, the DNA is TGTGCCAGCAGCTTACCGGGTGTGGAAGGGGAGACCCAGTACTTC.

A few counts support this clonotype. The chain recombines TRBV6-1 with TRBJ1-1, with D unresolved. V lost 2 bases to trimming and J lost 0 bases, with 19 bases between them. The CDR3 extends over 18 amino acids. Germline V lookup: CDR1 MNHNS, CDR2 SASEGT. The CDR3 bases are TGTGCCAGCAGTGAACCCCACCCCGGGCGGGAGGTGAACACTGAAGCTTTCTTT. Protein product: CASSEPHPGREVNTEAFF.

This rearrangement joins TRBV12-3 or TRBV12-4 to TRBJ2-7, with no clear D. V lost 8 bases to trimming and J lost 5 bases, with 13 bases between them. There are 12 residues in the CDR3. CDR3 region: CASGVGSHEQYF. The CDR3 DNA reads as TGTGCCAGCGGGGTAGGGTCCCACGAGCAGTACTTC.

This CDR3 reads CASRGGHRFTEAFF. CDR3 in DNA: TGTGCCAGCAGAGGGGGGCACAGGTTCACTGAAGCTTTCTTT. The chain has TRBV12-3 or TRBV12-4 and TRBJ1-1; a weak D match, TRBD1 (6 bases). V was shortened by 6 bases and J by 4 bases, with 15 bases between the two germline ends. This CDR3 has 14 amino acids.

CDR3 nucleotides: TGCGCCAGCAGCCGATTCGTCCCGGGACAGGGGGGAGGTGAAAAACTGTTTTTT. It is translated as CASSRFVPGQGGGEKLFF. The V and J genes are TRBV4-1 and TRBJ1-4, with 11 bases aligning to TRBD1. The CDR3 consists of 18 residues. Per germline, CDR1 MGHRA and CDR2 YSYEKL. J gave up 7 bases and V 4 bases, and 14 bases lay outside the gene matches.

The J gene is TRBJ1-2, the V gene TRBV20-1; a weak D match, TRBD1 (6 bases). Trimming removed 5 bases at V and 3 bases at J, with 13 bases between. The CDR3 totals 13 residues. Germline CDR1 reads DFQATT; CDR2 reads SNEGSKA (reference sequence). The CDR3 DNA is TGCAGTGCTCTGGCCGAGGGGGACTATGGCTACACCTTC. It translates to CSALAEGDYGYTF.

This chain links TRBV4-1 with TRBJ1-2; perhaps TRBD1 as D (6 bases). Looked up from germline, CDR1 is MGHRA and CDR2 is YSYEKL. The CDR3 spans 15 residues. V shed 5 bases and J shed 7 bases, with 20 bases lying between them. For the CDR3, the DNA is TGCGCCAGCAGCGCGTCGACAGGACCGACCTTTGGCTACACCTTC. It encodes CASSASTGPTFGYTF.

The table lists this clonotype with many counts. The rearrangement uses TRBV7-9 and TRBJ1-2, with D tentatively TRBD1 (5 bases). Trimming took off 1 base at V and 8 bases at J, with 8 bases between the two ends. The CDR3 has 12 amino acids. In germline, CDR1 is SEHNR, CDR2 FQNEAQ (reference sequence). This CDR3 is CASSLGGEGYTF. In nucleotides, the CDR3 is TGTGCCAGCAGCTTAGGGGGGGAAGGCTACACCTTC.

J is TRBJ1-2 and V is TRBV14, with D uncertain. This CDR3 has 15 amino acids. The V and J ends lost 0 bases and 6 bases respectively, with 14 bases between them. Germline CDR1 reads SGHDN; CDR2 reads FVKESK. CDR3 nucleotide sequence: TGTGCCAGCAGCCAAGAGGCGGGGTTAATCAATGGCTACACCTTC. Protein sequence: CASSQEAGLINGYTF.

V and J are TRBV9 and TRBJ2-1, with TRBD2 matching 14 bases. V lost 0 bases to trimming and J lost 5 bases; unmatched junction nucleotides: 10. Germline CDR1 is SGDLS and CDR2 is YYNGEE. The CDR3 contains 19 residues. The CDR3 sequence: CASSVDETSGGAWDNEQFF. CDR3 coding DNA: TGTGCCAGCAGCGTAGACGAGACTAGCGGGGGGGCCTGGGACAATGAGCAGTTCTTC.

The chain has TRBV7-3 and TRBJ2-1; 10 bases map to TRBD2. Germline-derived CDR1 and CDR2 are SGHTA and FQGTGA. V trimming: 3 bases; J trimming: 6 bases; junction bases outside the gene matches: 8. CDR3 length equals 16 residues. DNA for the CDR3: TGTGCCAGCAGCTTCTATCTAGCGGGGGAAACCAATGAGCAGTTCTTC. Protein product: CASSFYLAGETNEQFF.

J is TRBJ1-6 and V is TRBV3-1, with D unclear. The ends were cut back, 1 base at V and 7 bases at J, with 11 bases in the middle. The CDR3 spans 15 residues. Germline CDR1 and CDR2: LGHDT and YNNKEL (reference sequence). As DNA, the CDR3 is TGTGCCAGCAGCCAAGGCCGCATAGGCAATTCACCCCTCCACTTT. The encoded protein is CASSQGRIGNSPLHF.

This clonotype occurred a few times. J is TRBJ1-1 and V is TRBV6-1, with TRBD1 matching over 11 bases. Trimming cost V 5 bases and J 6 bases; bases outside gene matches: 8. In germline, CDR1 is MNHNS, CDR2 SASEGT. This CDR3 contains 15 residues. CDR3 bases: TGTGCCAGCAGTCCTCGGACAGGGGGCGCGTCTGAAGCTTTCTTT. Protein product: CASSPRTGGASEAFF.

The chain has TRBV7-9 and TRBJ2-7; tentatively, D is TRBD1 (7 bases). V was trimmed by 4 bases and J by 4 bases, leaving 14 bases between them. CDR1 and CDR2 from the germline V gene are SEHNR and FQNEAQ (reference sequence). The CDR3 totals 14 residues. As DNA, the CDR3 is TGTGCCAGCAGCTCCGGAGGGGGCTGGTACGAGCAGTACGTC. Translated, it gives CASSSGGGWYEQYV.

The sample holds a few counts of this clonotype. The J gene is TRBJ1-2, the V gene TRBV7-6; a possible D gene is TRBD1 (5 bases). This CDR3 comprises 18 residues. Trimming removed 0 bases at V and 0 bases at J, with 17 bases between. Germline V gene sequence: CDR1 SGHVS, CDR2 FNYEAQ. The CDR3 DNA reads as TGTGCCAGCAGCTTAGCTTCACCCGGGACGCGCTCTAACTATGGCTACACCTTC. This codes for CASSLASPGTRSNYGYTF.

The table lists this clonotype with a few counts. V is TRBV6-2 or TRBV6-3 and J is TRBJ1-1; possibly TRBD1 for D (6 bases). Germline V gene lookup returns CDR1 MNHEY and CDR2 SVGEGT. V lost 4 bases, J lost 5 bases, and 17 bases lay in between. CDR3 length: 15 residues. The CDR3 DNA follows: TGTGCCAGCAGTTTCTTCAGGGGAGAGGGGACTGAAGCTTTCTTT. Translating gives CASSFFRGEGTEAFF.